This T cell receptor beta chain appears in the sequencing data of a study of blood T cell repertoires in COVID-19. At the level of the study: Sources were T cells, B-cell-depleted T cells, or PBMCs; the material itself was cDNA or gDNA.

Data came from immunoSEQ multiplex PCR; TCRdb stores just in-frame clones and leaves some out. This table has about 64,000 clones, 88% appearing once. Participants, 18 to 89 years old, spanned about two dozen US areas. Donors in Cohort 3 who had recovered were those with two negative PCRs, healthcare professional clearance, or resolution of their symptoms. Germline CDR1 LNHDA, CDR2 SQIVND (reference sequence). Unmatched junction bases numbered 2, after V lost 9 bases and J lost 3 bases. The CDR3 sequence is 12 residues long. The source is a woman aged 40 to 49 who had recovered from COVID-19. Sequenced material: PBMCs or T cells enriched from blood (not recorded which). This rearrangement joins TRBV19 to TRBJ2-7, with 10 bases fitting TRBD1. CDR3 sequence: CASGTGVYEQYF. The CDR3 bases are TGTGCCAGCGGGACAGGGGTCTACGAGCAGTACTTC.